What follows are 13 T cell receptor beta chains derived from one specimen sequenced in a study of T-cell reconstitution after alpha-beta-depleted transplantation in children. During its preparation, the TCRbeta library received unique molecular identifiers. TCRdb recomputed calls from the PCR reads with MiXCR, one row per CDR3 protein. Among 750,000 to 950,000 distinct CDR3 sequences, roughly 15% were seen once, and the ten largest hold roughly 4.8%. This sample comprised PBMCs, mostly from graft donor cells, obtained 360 days after TCRalphabeta/CD19-depleted stem cell transplant. Receptors originate from a male patient aged 5 to 17 who had a stem cell transplant for acute lymphoblastic leukemia, so the T cells may come from the graft donor.

The genes are TRBV24-1 and TRBJ1-5; D gene ambiguous. Trimming shortened V by 3 bases and J by 6 bases, and 14 bases separated the two germline ends. Germline CDR1 reads KGHDR; CDR2 reads SFDVKD. The CDR3 has 15 amino acids. CDR3 DNA: TGTGCCACCAGTGATGGGGTGGGCCACGGTCAGCCCCAGCATTTT. Encoded protein: CATSDGVGHGQPQHF.

This chain joins TRBV7-9 and TRBJ2-7; no reliable D call. The CDR3 sequence is 14 residues long. CDR1 and CDR2 (germline): SEHNR, FQNEAQ (reference sequence). V was shortened by 5 bases and J by 2 bases, with 13 bases between the two germline ends. The CDR3 nucleotides read TGTGCCAGCAGCCCTCAGCACGGTCCCTACGAGCAGTACTTC. This gives the protein CASSPQHGPYEQYF.

In this sample, this clonotype turned up a few times. V and J are TRBV4-1 and TRBJ2-7, with 7 bases matching TRBD2. This CDR3 region has 15 residues. V gave up 0 bases and J gave up 3 bases; unmatched junction bases: 5. Germline assignment: CDR1 MGHRA and CDR2 YSYEKL. CDR3 nucleotide sequence: TGCGCCAGCAGCCAAGACCGGGGGGACGTCTACGAGCAGTACTTC. As protein: CASSQDRGDVYEQYF.

This clonotype was recorded a few times. The J gene is TRBJ2-1, the V gene TRBV5-1; 8 bases match TRBD2. The V gene end was trimmed by 5 bases and the J gene end by 3 bases; junction bases not matched to a gene: 10. The CDR3 has 16 amino acids. From germline, CDR1 is SGHRS and CDR2 YFSETQ. CDR3 in DNA: TGCGCCAGCAGAAATAACGCCGGGACTAGCTACAATGAGCAGTTCTTC. Translating it yields CASRNNAGTSYNEQFF.

This chain uses TRBV6-2 or TRBV6-3 with TRBJ2-5; unclear D gene. V lost 7 bases and J 5 bases, leaving 20 bases between the germline ends. Germline V lookup: CDR1 MNHEY, CDR2 SVGEGT. The CDR3 has 15 amino acids. CDR3 in DNA: TGTGCCAGCACCCTCATACTAAGCCGGCGGGAGACCCAGTACTTC. Translation gives CASTLILSRRETQYF.

This clonotype was seen repeatedly, ten times or more. The gene calls are TRBV5-1 and TRBJ2-7, with 8 bases aligning to TRBD1. Germline V gene sequence: CDR1 SGHRS, CDR2 YFSETQ. After removal of 0 bases from V and 7 bases from J, the junction contained 6 bases not matched to a gene. This CDR3 has 14 residues. The CDR3 nucleotides are TGCGCCAGCAGCTTGGGAGACAGGGGAGCTGAGCAGTACTTC. As protein: CASSLGDRGAEQYF.

With regard to this clonotype: A junction boundary mismatches the germline segment, possibly from a read error. V usage is TRBV18 and J usage is TRBJ1-1; 7 bases line up with TRBD1. Per the germline V gene, CDR1 is KGHSH and CDR2 is LQKENI. This CDR3 region has 15 residues. DNA for the CDR3: TGTGCCAGCTCACCGCCAGGGGGGATGAATACTGAAGCTTTCTTT. It translates to CASSPPGGMNTEAFF.

V gene TRBV20-1 combines with J gene TRBJ2-1; no clear D gene. The V end lost 5 bases, the J end lost 0 bases, and 14 bases lay between the germline ends. Germline CDR1 and CDR2: DFQATT and SNEGSKA (reference sequence). The CDR3 has 15 amino acids. The CDR3 sequence is CSAHVGSSSYNEQFF. As DNA, the CDR3 is TGCAGTGCTCATGTTGGCTCCAGCTCCTACAATGAGCAGTTCTTC.

The CDR3 reads CSVRTGYTEAFF. In DNA, the CDR3 is TGCAGCGTTCGGACAGGATACACTGAAGCTTTCTTT. The rearrangement links TRBV29-1 to TRBJ1-1, with 7 bases aligning to TRBD1. This CDR3 contains 12 residues. V dropped 5 bases and J dropped 3; count of bases not matched to a gene: 3. Germline loops: CDR1 SQVTM, CDR2 ANQGSEA.

This clonotype was recorded at least ten times. The CDR3, as DNA: TGTGCCAGCAGTCCGACTAGCGGGAGGGTGGCCGGGGAGCTGTTTTTT. Its translation is CASSPTSGRVAGELFF. V gene TRBV7-6 combines with J gene TRBJ2-2; 14 bases align to TRBD2. The CDR3 is 16 residues long. Germline V lookup: CDR1 SGHVS, CDR2 FNYEAQ. V was clipped by 6 bases and J by 6 bases; unmatched bases: 6. Supplemented by reference TRBV7-6 and TRBJ2-2, the full variable domain reads GAGVSQSPRYKVTKRGQDVALRCDPISGHVSLYWYRQALGQGPEFLTYFNYEAQQDKSGLPNDRFSAERPEGSISTLTIQRTEQRDSAMYRCASSPTSGRVAGELFFGEGSRLTVL.

This clonotype occurred a few times. The V call is TRBV27, the J call TRBJ2-3, with D possibly TRBD1 on 6 matching bases. V was cut by 3 bases and J by 4 bases, with 17 bases left in between. The germline V gene encodes CDR1 MNHEY and CDR2 SMNVEV (reference sequence). This CDR3 region has 16 residues. CDR3 in DNA: TGTGCCAGCAGTTTGCTGGGGGCCCCTGGAGCAGATACGCAGTATTTT. Amino acids: CASSLLGAPGADTQYF.

This clonotype has at least ten counts. As DNA, the CDR3 is TGCAGTGCTGGTTCCCCGGGGTCCCCTAATGAAAAACTGTTTTTT. This gives the protein CSAGSPGSPNEKLFF. J is TRBJ1-4 and V is TRBV20-1; no firm D call. The CDR3 has 15 residues. Trimming took off 5 bases at V and 3 bases at J, with 16 bases between the two ends. Per germline, CDR1 DFQATT and CDR2 SNEGSKA (reference sequence).

This sequence joins TRBV15 and TRBJ2-7; a weak D match, TRBD2 (6 bases). The ends were cut back, 0 bases at V and 2 bases at J, with 20 bases in the middle. Germline lookup yields CDR1 LNHNV and CDR2 YYDKDF (reference sequence). This CDR3 region has 18 residues. The CDR3 loop reads CATSRDQSGGITAYEQYF. The CDR3 DNA is TGTGCCACCAGCAGAGATCAAAGTGGGGGGATAACAGCCTACGAGCAGTACTTC.